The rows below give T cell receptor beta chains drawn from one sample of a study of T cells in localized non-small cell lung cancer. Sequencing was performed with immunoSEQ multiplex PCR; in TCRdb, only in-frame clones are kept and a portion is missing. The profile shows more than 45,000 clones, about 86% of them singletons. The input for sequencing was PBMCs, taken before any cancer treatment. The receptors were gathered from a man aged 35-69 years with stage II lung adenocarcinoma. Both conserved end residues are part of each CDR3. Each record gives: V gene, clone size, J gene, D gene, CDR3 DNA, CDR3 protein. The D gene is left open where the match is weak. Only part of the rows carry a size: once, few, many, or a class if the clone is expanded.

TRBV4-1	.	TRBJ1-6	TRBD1	TGCGCCAGCAGCCAAGATCCCACAGGGGATTCACCCCTCCACTTT	CASSQDPTGDSPLHF
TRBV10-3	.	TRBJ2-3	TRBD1	TGTGCCATCAGTGAGTCGGGCAGGGGGCGTTCAGATACGCAGTATTTT	CAISESGRGRSDTQYF
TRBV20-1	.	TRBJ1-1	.	TGCAGTGCTAGTCCCACTACTGAAGCTTTCTTT	CSASPTTEAFF
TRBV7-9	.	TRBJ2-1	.	TGTGCCAGCAGCTTAGAGGCCGGCAATGAGCAGTTCTTC	CASSLEAGNEQFF
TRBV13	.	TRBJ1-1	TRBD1	TGTGCCAGCAGCTCGAGGACAGGGACCTTGAACACTGAAGCTTTCTTT	CASSSRTGTLNTEAFF
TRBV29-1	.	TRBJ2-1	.	TGCAGCGCTGAGGGGAGCCTGGGTGCCAATGAGCAGTTCTTC	CSAEGSLGANEQFF
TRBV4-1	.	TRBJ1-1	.	TGCGCCAGCAGCCAGGACCGGGGCCCCCTGAACACTGAAGCTTTCTTT	CASSQDRGPLNTEAFF
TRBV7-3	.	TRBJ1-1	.	TGTGCCAGCAGCTTAAACCCCCAGAACACTGAAGCTTTCTTT	CASSLNPQNTEAFF
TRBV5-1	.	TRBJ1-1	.	TGCGCCAGCAGCTTGGGGGGCACAACACGCGGTACTGAAGCTTTCTTT	CASSLGGTTRGTEAFF
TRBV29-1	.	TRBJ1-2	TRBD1	TGCAGCGTTGAGTCGACAGGGATCTATGGCTACACCTTC	CSVESTGIYGYTF
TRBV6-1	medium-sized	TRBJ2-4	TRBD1	TGTGCCAGCAGCACGACAGGGGGAGACTCAAACATTCAGTACTTC	CASSTTGGDSNIQYF
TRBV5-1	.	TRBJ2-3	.	TGCGCCAGCAGCGTTTCAGGAGGGCGAGGCACAGATACGCAGTATTTT	CASSVSGGRGTDTQYF
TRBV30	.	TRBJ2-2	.	TGTGCCTGGAGTCCCCTAAGGGAGAACACCGGGGAGCTGTTTTTT	CAWSPLRENTGELFF
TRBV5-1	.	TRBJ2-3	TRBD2	TGCGCCAGCAGCCCCGGGACTAGGGCGATCACAGATACGCAGTATTTT	CASSPGTRAITDTQYF
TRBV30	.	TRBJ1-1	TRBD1	TGTGCCTGGAGTGTTGACAGGGACACTGAAGCTTTCTTT	CAWSVDRDTEAFF
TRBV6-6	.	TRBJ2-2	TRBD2	TGTGCCACAAACAAGGGACTAGAGGTAGCCGGGGAGCTGTTTTTT	CATNKGLEVAGELFF
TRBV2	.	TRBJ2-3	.	TGTGCCAGCAGTGACGATGGCACAGATACGCAGTATTTT	CASSDDGTDTQYF
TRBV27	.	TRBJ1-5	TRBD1	TGTGCCAGCAGTTTGACAGGGGGCATGAGCAATCAGCCCCAGCATTTT	CASSLTGGMSNQPQHF
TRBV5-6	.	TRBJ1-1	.	TGTGCCAGCAGTCCGCCCGAGGGCGCTTACACTGAAGCTTTCTTT	CASSPPEGAYTEAFF
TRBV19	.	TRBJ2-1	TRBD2	TGTGCCAGTAGTCCGCTAGCGGGGGCCAACTACAATGAGCAGTTCTTC	CASSPLAGANYNEQFF
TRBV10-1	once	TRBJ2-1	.	TGCGCCAGCAGTGAGTCCAGATCTAGCTCCTACAATGAGCAGTTCTTC	CASSESRSSSYNEQFF
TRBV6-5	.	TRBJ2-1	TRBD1	TGTGCCAGCAGGGTTGACAGGGGCAATGAGCAGTTCTTC	CASRVDRGNEQFF
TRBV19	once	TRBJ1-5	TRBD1	TGTGCCAGCCGGGACAGCTTAAATCAGCCCCAGCATTTT	CASRDSLNQPQHF
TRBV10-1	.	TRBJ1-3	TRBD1	TGCGCCAGCAGTGTGCCCGACAGGGACAACCGCCATGAACGTGGGAACACCATATATTTT	CASSVPDRDNRHERGNTIYF
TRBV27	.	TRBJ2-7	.	TGTGCCAGCAGGCTACAGGGAACCGACGAGCAGTACTTC	CASRLQGTDEQYF
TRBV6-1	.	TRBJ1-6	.	TGTGCCATCAGTGAGCCCCGAGGGACCCTTAATTCACCCCTCCACTTT	CAISEPRGTLNSPLHF
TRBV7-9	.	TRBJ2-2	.	TGTGCCAGCAGCTTCCTCCCGGGCCTCGCGAACACCGGGGAGCTGTTTTTT	CASSFLPGLANTGELFF
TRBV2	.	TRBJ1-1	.	TGTGCCAGCGCTGCCTACCGGCCCTCCGAGGCTTTCTTT	CASAAYRPSEAFF
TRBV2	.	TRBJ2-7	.	TGTGCCAGCAGTGAAAGAGGGGCTTCCTACGAGCAGTACTTC	CASSERGASYEQYF
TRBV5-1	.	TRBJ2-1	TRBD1	TGCGCCAGCAGCTTGCTCCTGGGGACAGGGGATTATGAGCAGTTCTTC	CASSLLLGTGDYEQFF
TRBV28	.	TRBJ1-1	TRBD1	TGTGCCAGCAGTTCACAGGGGTCTGAAGCTTTCTTT	CASSSQGSEAFF
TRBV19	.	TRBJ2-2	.	TGTGCCAGTAGTATAAGGGTGGACGGGGAGCTGTTTTTT	CASSIRVDGELFF
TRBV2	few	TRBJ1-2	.	TGTGCCAGCAGTGAAGCTTCAGGCACCTATGGCTACACCTTC	CASSEASGTYGYTF
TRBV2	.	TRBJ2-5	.	TGTGCCAGCAGTGAAGGACAGGGAGGGCAAGAGACCCAGTACTTC	CASSEGQGGQETQYF
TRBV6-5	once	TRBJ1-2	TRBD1	TGTGCCAGCAGAACAGGGGGCGCGCACTATGGCTACACCTTC	CASRTGGAHYGYTF
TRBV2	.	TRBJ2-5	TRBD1	TGTGCCAGCAGTCGACAGGGGGGGGGAGAGACCCAGTACTTC	CASSRQGGGETQYF
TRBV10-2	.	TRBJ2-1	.	TGCGCCAGCTTTCCTGAAGGGGGATCGGTCTACAATGAGCAGTTCTTC	CASFPEGGSVYNEQFF
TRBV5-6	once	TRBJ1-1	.	TGTGCCAGCAGCTTGGGGGTGGGGACCTCTGAAGCTTTCTTT	CASSLGVGTSEAFF
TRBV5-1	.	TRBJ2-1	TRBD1	TGCGCCAGCAGCTTAGGACAGGGGTTTTCGGATGAGCAGTTCTTC	CASSLGQGFSDEQFF
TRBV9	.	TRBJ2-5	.	TGTGCCAGCACCCCCGGGGGCGGCCAAGAGACCCAGTACTTC	CASTPGGGQETQYF
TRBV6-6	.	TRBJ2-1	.	TGTGCCAGCACCCCCGTTGGGATGGACAATGAGCAGTTCTTC	CASTPVGMDNEQFF
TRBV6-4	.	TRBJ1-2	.	TGTGCCAGCAGTCGACCCAATCACCGGCCCTATGGCTACACCTTC	CASSRPNHRPYGYTF
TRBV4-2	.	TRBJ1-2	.	TGTGCCAGCAGCTTCCAGGGTAACAACTATGGCTACACCTTC	CASSFQGNNYGYTF
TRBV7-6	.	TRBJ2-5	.	TGTGCCAGCAGCTTAGCAGGGGTTGGGGAGACCCAGTACTTC	CASSLAGVGETQYF
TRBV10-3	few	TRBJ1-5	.	TGTGCCATCAGTGAAGGGATCAGTCCCCAATCAGCCCAGCATTTT	CAISEGISPQSAQHF